This TCR beta chain was sequenced in a study of T cells in Graves' hyperthyroidism and ophthalmopathy. Findings of the study overall: Ophthalmopathy was told apart from stable hyperthyroidism by a 13 V-J model.

Researchers took RNA transcripts and amplified the TCR beta CDR3 regions from them. Researchers ran a first-round RT-PCR on the TCR CDR3 using the HTBI primer set. TCRdb analysed the multiplex PCR reads with MiXCR anew, one entry per CDR3 protein. The data show a few hundred thousand distinct CDR3 sequences, around a sixth seen once. In its sample, this clonotype was seen many times. The target antigen is unknown. Looked up from germline, CDR1 is SNHLY and CDR2 is FYNNEI. Trimming removed 6 bases at V and 6 bases at J, with 12 bases between. The CDR3 is 13 amino acids. The sequence came from a woman aged 25 to 39 with Graves' hyperthyroidism. Material for sequencing was blood. This chain links TRBV2 with TRBJ1-5; D is unclear. The CDR3 here is CASRRLLSQPQHF. CDR3 sequence (DNA): TGTGCCAGCAGAAGGCTGTTGAGTCAGCCCCAGCATTTT.